This T cell receptor beta chain was sequenced for a study of blood T cell repertoires in COVID-19. About the research overall: Donors in the United States, Italy and Spain gave samples during acute or convalescent COVID-19. The analysed material was cDNA or gDNA that came from T cells, B-cell-depleted T cells, or PBMCs.

The authors' processing: Nucleated cell counts were estimated from reference gene primer amplification. Sequencing used immunoSEQ multiplex PCR; TCRdb keeps in-frame clones, though not all of them. V and J calls and clone size follow that table, whereas D and trimming were derived from the DNA. Here the sample spans over 90,000 clones, roughly 87% being singletons. This clonotype originated in a man aged 50 to 59 with active COVID-19. The sequencing input was peripheral blood.

CDR3 nucleotide sequence: TGTGCTAGTGCTCCTCCGACCCCCAGGGGGCAAAACACCGGGGAGCTGTTTTTT. This translates into CASAPPTPRGQNTGELFF. The J gene is TRBJ2-2, the V gene TRBV12-5, with TRBD1 matching over 8 bases. CDR3 length equals 18 residues. Trimming removed 7 bases from V and 2 bases from J; junction bases left unmatched: 15. The germline V gene encodes CDR1 LGHNT and CDR2 FRNRAP.